These 6 T cell receptor beta chains originate from one sample sequenced in a study of regulatory T cells in long-lasting Graves disease (dated by TCRdb to 2020 to 2023). This specimen's time point label, interpreted: persistent/refractory GD, antithyroid drugs over 5 years with positive TRAb. RNA was extracted from PBMCs in TRIzol for both TCR sequencing and RNA sequencing. Libraries were made using multiplex PCR. Data came from an Illumina HiSeq 4000. TCR beta libraries were built with iRepertoire HTBI primers and Arm-PCR amplification of CDR3 regions. TCRdb reprocessed the public reads (quality trimming at Q25 with fastp, clone calling with MiXCR) and kept in-frame beta chains. Each record represents a unique CDR3 protein, reported with the most common genes and DNA among its rows. Recorded for this sample are roughly 400,000 distinct CDR3 sequences; around a fifth of them occurred a single time. The biggest ten clones account for roughly an eighth of the sample.

The sequencing used peripheral blood mononuclear cells (PBMCs), collected when the disease was refractory, from a patient treated with antithyroid drugs. The origin of the receptors is a female donor with Graves disease.

This chain links TRBV3-1 with TRBJ2-3; 8 bases line up with TRBD2. CDR1 and CDR2 (germline): LGHDT, YNNKEL (reference sequence). The CDR3 has 14 residues. The ends lost 3 bases at V and 5 bases at J; junction bases unmatched: 4. The CDR3 loop reads CASSQAGGQDTQYF. The DNA for the CDR3 is TGTGCCAGCAGCCAGGCGGGAGGACAAGATACGCAGTATTTT.

This rearrangement joins TRBV27 to TRBJ2-1; 9 nucleotides line up with TRBD1. Germline V gene data show CDR1 as MNHEY and CDR2 as SMNVEV (reference sequence). The CDR3 runs to 13 residues. DNA of the CDR3: TGTGGAACCCGGGACAGGGTTTTCAATGAGCAGTTCTTC. Its translation: CGTRDRVFNEQFF.

The gene calls are TRBV5-1 and TRBJ2-5, with TRBD1 as a possible D gene (6 bases). The V end lost 1 base, the J end lost 2 bases, and 9 bases lay between the germline ends. CDR3 length: 14 residues. CDR1 and CDR2 from the germline V gene are SGHRS and YFSETQ. CDR3 protein: CASSLWTAQETQYF. The CDR3 DNA follows: TGCGCCAGCAGCTTGTGGACAGCTCAAGAGACCCAGTACTTC. Supplemented by reference TRBV5-1 and TRBJ2-5, the full variable domain reads KAGVTQTPRYLIKTRGQQVTLSCSPISGHRSVSWYQQTPGQGLQFLFEYFSETQRNKGNFPGRFSGRQFSNSRSEMNVSTLELGDSALYLCASSLWTAQETQYFGPGTRLLVL.

J is TRBJ2-2 and V is TRBV28; 8 nucleotides match TRBD1. The CDR3 length is 15 residues. Per the germline V gene, CDR1 is MDHEN and CDR2 is SYDVKM. V lost 6 bases and J lost 4; bases outside the gene matches: 7. The CDR3 sequence: CASRRGQGATGELFF. The CDR3 nucleotides are TGTGCCAGCAGGCGTGGACAGGGAGCCACCGGGGAGCTGTTTTTT.

This clonotype was recorded at least ten times. V gene TRBV6-1 combines with J gene TRBJ2-5; the match to TRBD2 covers 10 bases. The CDR3 is 15 residues long. After removal of 6 bases from V and 1 base from J, the junction contained 5 bases not matched to a gene. Per germline, CDR1 MNHNS and CDR2 SASEGT. The CDR3 here is CASRGSGRPQETQYF. The CDR3 DNA follows: TGTGCCAGCAGGGGTAGCGGGAGGCCCCAAGAGACCCAGTACTTC.

This clonotype was observed many times. This rearrangement joins TRBV28 to TRBJ2-2; D perhaps matches TRBD1 (5 bases). Germline values: CDR1 MDHEN, CDR2 SYDVKM. Trimming pared 6 bases from V and 7 bases from J, leaving 21 bases between. The CDR3 is 16 amino acids. In DNA, the CDR3 is TGTGCCAGCAGCGCGCCTGGGGCCCTTCTCGGCGGGGAGCTGTTTTTT. Encoded protein: CASSAPGALLGGELFF.